This T cell receptor beta chain stems from a study of T cell responses to AZD1222 COVID-19 vaccine listed by TCRdb under 2021. Regarding the study in general: A total of just over 230 trial participants underwent TCR sequencing, of whom 207 had received two doses of AZD1222 and about 26 had received two doses of the MenACWY control vaccine. Trial participants were enrolled by age into 18-55, 56-69 and 70-plus year subgroups, with roughly 160, 29 and 62 TCR-sequenced participants respectively.

In regard to this clone: There is no known antigen for this receptor. No base-level quality is on record; no much larger clone is a single base apart.

The time point label of this sample denotes: about 28 days (+/-7) after the second vaccine dose. This specimen's treatment or condition label, interpreted: meningococcal conjugate vaccine given as trial control. The vaccinee samples were drawn from two UK trials, COV001 and COV002, one of which was a single-blind randomized controlled phase 2/3 trial testing AZD1222 (ChAdOx1 nCoV-19) in healthy adults. Trial participant PBMC samples were collected at day 0 and day 28 after the second dose for TCRbeta chain sequencing. The investigation overall reported the following: Because no day 14 peak-response samples were available, repertoires were characterized only after the peak T cell response. Participants were mostly white British and included more females than males, and it was suggested by the authors that clonal diversity may have been underestimated. Reportedly, close to half of the unique spike-specific TCRs recognized epitopes lying outside the regions that are mutated in the B.1.351 and B.1.1.7 variants. Conclusions about previously exposed vaccinees were limited because only six or seven AZD1222 recipients were SARS-CoV-2 seropositive at baseline. The vaccine-associated CD4 TCRs covered the entire spike protein, and the dominant responses fell in regions 160-218 and 743-854. The 56-69-year group was small, and its depth increase did not reach significance, likely because of low power. After two AZD1222 doses, spike-specific TCR breadth and depth were significantly higher than at day 0 and than in MenACWY recipients.

The CDR3 regions of human TCRbeta chains were analyzed by immunosequencing. As for the original processing: TCRs in the repertoires were compared against a reference library of SARS-CoV-2-specific TCRs that had been generated with the MIRA antigen-specificity platform. Breadth meant the fraction of unique TCRs that were SARS-CoV-2-associated, whereas depth meant the fraction of total T cells that were SARS-CoV-2-associated. Using the MIRA data, each spike-specific TCR was mapped to the spike region that the TCR reacts to and placed in a CD4 or CD8 class. Log10-transformed breadth and depth values were compared by one-way ANOVA with Sidak's multiple comparisons tests. In its TCRdb copy, this immuneACCESS table keeps in-frame sequences only and misses some clones. Where compared with another copy, unresolved V genes explain less than half of these, and the others have no known cause. V and J calls and clone size come straight from that table; D and trimming were deduced from the DNA. This sample comprises some 170,000 clones, about 87% of them detected only once. The ten largest make up roughly 4% of the sample.

Between the V and J ends, shortened by 4 bases and 1 base respectively, the junction contains 11 bases. There are 14 amino acids in the CDR3, from cysteine to phenylalanine inclusive. The retained sequence is limited to the CDR3, 42 bases, with the frame set at the first base. CDR1 and CDR2 (MGHRA, YSYEKL) derive from the germline V gene. The starting material was peripheral blood, obtained 28 days after the second dose of the MenACWY control vaccine. This TCR was recovered from an adult who received the MenACWY meningococcal vaccine as a control. The chain is assembled from TRBV4-1 and TRBJ2-7; a weak D assignment points to TRBD1 (5 bases agree). In nucleotide form, the sequence is TGCGCCAGCAGCCCGGACAATTGGTCCTACGAGCAGTACTTC. Translated, it reads CASSPDNWSYEQYF.